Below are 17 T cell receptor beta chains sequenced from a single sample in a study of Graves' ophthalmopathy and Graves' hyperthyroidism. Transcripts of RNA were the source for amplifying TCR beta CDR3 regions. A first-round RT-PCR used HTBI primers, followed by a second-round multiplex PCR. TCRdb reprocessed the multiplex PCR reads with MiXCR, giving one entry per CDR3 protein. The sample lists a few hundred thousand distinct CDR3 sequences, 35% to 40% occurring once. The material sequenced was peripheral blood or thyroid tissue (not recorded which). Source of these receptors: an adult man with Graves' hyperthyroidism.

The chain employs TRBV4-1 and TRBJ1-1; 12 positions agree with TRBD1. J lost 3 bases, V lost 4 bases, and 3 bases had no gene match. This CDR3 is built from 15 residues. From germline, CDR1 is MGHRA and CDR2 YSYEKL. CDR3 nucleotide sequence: TGCGCCAGCAGCCCGGGACAGGGGGCGGACACTGAAGCTTTCTTT. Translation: CASSPGQGADTEAFF.

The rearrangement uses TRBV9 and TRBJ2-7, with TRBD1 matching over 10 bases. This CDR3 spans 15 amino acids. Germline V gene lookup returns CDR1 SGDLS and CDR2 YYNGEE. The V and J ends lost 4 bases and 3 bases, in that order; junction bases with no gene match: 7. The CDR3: CASSPVGTGDYEQYF. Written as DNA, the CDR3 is TGTGCCAGCAGCCCAGTCGGGACAGGGGACTACGAGCAGTACTTC.

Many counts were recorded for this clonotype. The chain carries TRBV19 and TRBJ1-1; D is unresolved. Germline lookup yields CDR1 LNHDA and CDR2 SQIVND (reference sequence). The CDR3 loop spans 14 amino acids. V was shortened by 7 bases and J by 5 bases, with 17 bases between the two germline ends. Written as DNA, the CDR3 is TGTGCCAGTACCCGAATTGGGGAGGGAACTGAAGCTTTCTTT. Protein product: CASTRIGEGTEAFF.

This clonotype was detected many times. CDR3 in DNA: TGTGCCAGCAGCCCCGGAGGGGGTGCACAGGGCGTTGGCTACACCTTC. This sequence encodes CASSPGGGAQGVGYTF. The rearrangement links TRBV9 to TRBJ1-2; TRBD1 is a possible D gene (6 bases). The germline CDR1 and CDR2 sequences are SGDLS and YYNGEE. The CDR3 is 16 residues long. The V end was cut by 4 bases, the J end by 7 bases, with 23 bases between.

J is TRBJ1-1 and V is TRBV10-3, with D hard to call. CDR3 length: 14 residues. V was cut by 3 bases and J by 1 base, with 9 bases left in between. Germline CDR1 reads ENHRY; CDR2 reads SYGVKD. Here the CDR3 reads CAISDQAANTEAFF. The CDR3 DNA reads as TGTGCCATCAGTGACCAGGCCGCGAACACTGAAGCTTTCTTT.

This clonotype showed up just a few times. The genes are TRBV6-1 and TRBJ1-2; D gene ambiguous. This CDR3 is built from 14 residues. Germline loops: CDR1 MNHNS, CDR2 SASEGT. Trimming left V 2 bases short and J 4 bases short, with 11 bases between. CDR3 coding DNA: TGTGCCAGCAGTGAAATTTCAGCCCGCTATGGCTACACCTTC. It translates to CASSEISARYGYTF.

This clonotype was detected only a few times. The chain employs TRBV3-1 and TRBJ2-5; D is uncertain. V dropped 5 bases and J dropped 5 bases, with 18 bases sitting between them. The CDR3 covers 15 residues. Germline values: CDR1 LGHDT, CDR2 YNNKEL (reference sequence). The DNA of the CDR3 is TGTGCCAGCAGCTCAGGACCCCAAGGTAGCGAGACCCAGTACTTC. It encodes CASSSGPQGSETQYF.

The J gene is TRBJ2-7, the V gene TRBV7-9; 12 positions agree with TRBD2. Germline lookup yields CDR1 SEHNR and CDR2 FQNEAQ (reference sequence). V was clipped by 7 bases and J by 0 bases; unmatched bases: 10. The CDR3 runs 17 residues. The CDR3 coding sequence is TGTGCCAGCACCCTCGGACTAGCGGGATCATACTCCTACGAGCAGTACTTC. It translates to CASTLGLAGSYSYEQYF.

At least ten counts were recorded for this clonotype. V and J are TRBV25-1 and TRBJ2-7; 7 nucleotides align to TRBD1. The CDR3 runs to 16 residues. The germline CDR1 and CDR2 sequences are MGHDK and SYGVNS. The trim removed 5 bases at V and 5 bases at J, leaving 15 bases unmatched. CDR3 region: CASSPPPGQSIHEQYF. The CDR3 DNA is TGTGCCAGCAGTCCCCCACCGGGACAGTCCATCCACGAGCAGTACTTC.

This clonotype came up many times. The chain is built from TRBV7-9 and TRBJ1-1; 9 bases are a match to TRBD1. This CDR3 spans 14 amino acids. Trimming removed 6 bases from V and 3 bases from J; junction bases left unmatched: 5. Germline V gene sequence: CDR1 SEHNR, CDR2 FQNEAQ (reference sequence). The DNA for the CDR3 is TGTGCCAGCAGGTCGGACAGGGGCGACACTGAAGCTTTCTTT. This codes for CASRSDRGDTEAFF.

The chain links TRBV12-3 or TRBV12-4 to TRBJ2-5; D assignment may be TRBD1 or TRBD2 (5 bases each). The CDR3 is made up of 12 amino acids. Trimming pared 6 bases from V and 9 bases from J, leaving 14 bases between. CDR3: CASSQARGAQYF. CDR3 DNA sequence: TGTGCCAGCAGCCAAGCAAGAGGGGCCCAGTACTTC.

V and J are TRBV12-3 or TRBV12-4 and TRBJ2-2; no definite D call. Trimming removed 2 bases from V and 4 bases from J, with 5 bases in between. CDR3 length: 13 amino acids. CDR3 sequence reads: CASSLTSTGELFF. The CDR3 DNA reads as TGTGCCAGCAGTTTAACTTCCACCGGGGAGCTGTTTTTT.

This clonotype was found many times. The CDR3 loop is CASSLAIGIAGANVLTF. The CDR3 DNA is TGCGCCAGCAGCTTGGCAATAGGGATAGCTGGGGCCAACGTCCTGACTTTC. The chain uses TRBV5-1 and TRBJ2-6; D remains unclear. The CDR3 is 17 amino acids. With 0 bases removed from V and 2 bases from J, the gap between germline ends came to 12 bases. Per germline, CDR1 SGHRS and CDR2 YFSETQ.

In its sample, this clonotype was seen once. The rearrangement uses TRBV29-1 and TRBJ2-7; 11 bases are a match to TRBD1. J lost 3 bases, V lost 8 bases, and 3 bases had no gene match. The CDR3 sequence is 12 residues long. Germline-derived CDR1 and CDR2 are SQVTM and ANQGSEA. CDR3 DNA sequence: TGCAGCTGGACAGGGGGCTTCTACGAGCAGTACTTC. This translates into CSWTGGFYEQYF.

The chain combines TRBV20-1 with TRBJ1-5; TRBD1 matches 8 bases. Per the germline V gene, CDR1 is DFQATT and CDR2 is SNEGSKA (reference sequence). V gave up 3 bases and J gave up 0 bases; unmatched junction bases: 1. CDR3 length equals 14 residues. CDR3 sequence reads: CSARDRASNQPQHF. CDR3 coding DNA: TGCAGTGCTAGGGACAGGGCTAGCAATCAGCCCCAGCATTTT.

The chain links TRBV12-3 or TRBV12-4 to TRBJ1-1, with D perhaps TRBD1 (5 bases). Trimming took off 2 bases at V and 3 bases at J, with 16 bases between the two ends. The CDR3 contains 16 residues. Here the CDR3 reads CASSLLNWGPDTEAFF. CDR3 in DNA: TGTGCCAGCAGTTTATTAAATTGGGGCCCGGACACTGAAGCTTTCTTT.

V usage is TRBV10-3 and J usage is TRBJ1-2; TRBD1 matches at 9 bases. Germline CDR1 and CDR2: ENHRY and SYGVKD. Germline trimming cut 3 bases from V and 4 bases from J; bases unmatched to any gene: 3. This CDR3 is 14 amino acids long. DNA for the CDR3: TGTGCCATCAGTGATCTGGGACAGGGCTATGGCTACACCTTC. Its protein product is CAISDLGQGYGYTF.